This is a list of T cell receptor beta chains from one sample in a study of shared clonotypes between healthy human individuals. Sequencing was performed with immunoSEQ multiplex PCR; in TCRdb, only in-frame clones are kept and a portion is missing. This sample carries around 2.5 million clones, 90% to 95% of them seen once, and the ten largest clones take more than 0.35%. Specimen: naive CD4+ T cells from PBMCs. These receptors all come from a man younger than 35 in good health. Some clones in this sample may be carry-over from other donors' samples. The conserved cysteine and the conserved F or W are not part of the CDR3 here. D genes are given only for firm matches.

V,D,CDR3
TRBV29-1,TRBD2,SVARLERSGSYNEQF
TRBV5-1,TRBD1,ASSSLGAGTDTNYGYT
TRBV7-3,-,ASSSQGPGSTDTQY
TRBV19,TRBD2,ASSIDSIAGGPGYEQF
TRBV6-1,TRBD1,ASSAPGQGAIEQF
TRBV9,-,ASSVLGETQY
TRBV9,TRBD2,ASSFRLAGGDETQY
TRBV19,TRBD1,ASSMMTGGQPQH
TRBV18,-,ASSPPQGNEKLF
TRBV29-1,TRBD1,SVNTGGEGTQY
TRBV9,TRBD1,ASSVGSGQGKGSNTQY
TRBV7-2,-,ASSQGPFGEQF
TRBV7-2,TRBD1,ASSPFRGPVSYT
TRBV28,-,ASSGTFSYNEQF
TRBV2,-,ASRGPQRSPLH
TRBV11-3,-,ASAPEDTGELF
TRBV7-2,TRBD1,ASSLRTGATIYYGYT
TRBV5-1,-,ASSLPSAAYEQY
TRBV18,-,ASSPLTGDEKLF
TRBV11-1,-,ASSRTPQETQY
TRBV25-1,TRBD1,ASSTGQGNYGYT
TRBV4-3,-,ASSQDSRTDTQY
TRBV5-1,-,ASSRRPEGTDTQY
TRBV27,TRBD1,ASSLRGSQQY
TRBV27,TRBD2,ASRPKRLAGGIGETQY
TRBV21-1,-,ASSTTGSYGYT
TRBV6-1,-,ASSLSDGGWYEQY
TRBV5-1,TRBD1,ASSLDAGGFGNTIY
TRBV9,TRBD2,ASSVLSSGGHTQY
TRBV5-1,TRBD2,ASNGLAGTYEQY
TRBV5-1,TRBD1,ASSHRQGQDTEAF
TRBV7-6,TRBD2,ASSTGLAGDTQY
TRBV2,-,ASNSGQGSYEQY
TRBV2,TRBD2,ASTHSGRIMANTGELF
TRBV4-1,-,ASSQEGRRGEQF
TRBV28,TRBD1,ASRPDRITGELF